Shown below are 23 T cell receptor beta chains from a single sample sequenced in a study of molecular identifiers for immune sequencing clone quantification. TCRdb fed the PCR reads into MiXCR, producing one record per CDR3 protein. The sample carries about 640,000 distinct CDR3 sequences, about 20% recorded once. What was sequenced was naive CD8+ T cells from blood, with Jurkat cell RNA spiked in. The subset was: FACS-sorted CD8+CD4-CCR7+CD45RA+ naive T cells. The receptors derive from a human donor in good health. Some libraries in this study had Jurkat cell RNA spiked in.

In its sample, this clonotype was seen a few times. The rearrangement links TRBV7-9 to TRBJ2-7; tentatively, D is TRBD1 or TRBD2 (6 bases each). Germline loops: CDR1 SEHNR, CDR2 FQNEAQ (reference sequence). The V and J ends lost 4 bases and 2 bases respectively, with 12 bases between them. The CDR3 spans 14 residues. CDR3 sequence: CASSSPRGAYEQYF. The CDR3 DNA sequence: TGTGCCAGCAGCTCACCAAGGGGGGCCTACGAGCAGTACTTC.

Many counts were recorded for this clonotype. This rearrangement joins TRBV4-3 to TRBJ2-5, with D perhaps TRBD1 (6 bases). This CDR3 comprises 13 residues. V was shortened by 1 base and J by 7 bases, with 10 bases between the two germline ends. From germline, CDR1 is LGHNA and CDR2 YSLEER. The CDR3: CASSQARGGTQYF. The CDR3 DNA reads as TGCGCCAGCAGCCAAGCCCGAGGGGGGACCCAGTACTTC.

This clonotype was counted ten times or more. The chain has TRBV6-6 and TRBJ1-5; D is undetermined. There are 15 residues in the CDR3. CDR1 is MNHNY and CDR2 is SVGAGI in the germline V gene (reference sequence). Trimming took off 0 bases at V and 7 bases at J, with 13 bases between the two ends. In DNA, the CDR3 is TGTGCCAGCAGTTACTCTACGGAATTGGGACAGCCCCAGCATTTT. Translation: CASSYSTELGQPQHF.

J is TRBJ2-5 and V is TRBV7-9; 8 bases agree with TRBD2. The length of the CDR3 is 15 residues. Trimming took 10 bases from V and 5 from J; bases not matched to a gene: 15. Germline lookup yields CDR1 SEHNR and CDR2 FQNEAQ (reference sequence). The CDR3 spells CATLNTSGVLETQYF. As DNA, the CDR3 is TGTGCCACCCTAAACACTAGCGGAGTACTGGAGACCCAGTACTTC.

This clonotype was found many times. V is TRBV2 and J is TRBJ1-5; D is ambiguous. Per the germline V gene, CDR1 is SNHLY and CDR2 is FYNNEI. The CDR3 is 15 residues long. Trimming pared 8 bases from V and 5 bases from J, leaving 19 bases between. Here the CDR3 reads CASQLYGREDQPQHF. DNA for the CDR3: TGTGCCAGCCAACTTTACGGGAGGGAGGATCAGCCCCAGCATTTT.

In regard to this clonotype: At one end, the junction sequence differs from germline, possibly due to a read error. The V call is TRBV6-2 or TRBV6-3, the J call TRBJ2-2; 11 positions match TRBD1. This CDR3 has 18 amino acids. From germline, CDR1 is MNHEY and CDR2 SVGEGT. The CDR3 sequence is CTSRRRDRGTIAPGELFF. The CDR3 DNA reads TGTACCAGCAGACGCCGGGACAGGGGGACCATAGCCCCCGGGGAGCTGTTTTTT.

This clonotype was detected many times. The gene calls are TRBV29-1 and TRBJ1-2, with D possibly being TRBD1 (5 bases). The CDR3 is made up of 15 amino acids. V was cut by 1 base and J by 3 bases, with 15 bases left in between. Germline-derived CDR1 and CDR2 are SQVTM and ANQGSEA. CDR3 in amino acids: CSVEGFQGAHYGYTF. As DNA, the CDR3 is TGCAGCGTTGAAGGGTTTCAGGGTGCGCACTATGGCTACACCTTC.

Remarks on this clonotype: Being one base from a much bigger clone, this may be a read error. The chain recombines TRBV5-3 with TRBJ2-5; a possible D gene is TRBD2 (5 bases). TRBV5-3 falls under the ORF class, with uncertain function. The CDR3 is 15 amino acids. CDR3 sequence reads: CASSPERTGKEAQYF. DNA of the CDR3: TGTGCCAGCAGCCCCGAACGGACGGGAAAAGAGGCCCAGTACTTC.

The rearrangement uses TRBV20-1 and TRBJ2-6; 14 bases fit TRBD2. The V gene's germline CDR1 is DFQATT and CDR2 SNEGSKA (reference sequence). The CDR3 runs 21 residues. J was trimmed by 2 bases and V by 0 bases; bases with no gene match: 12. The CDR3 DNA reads TGCAGTGCTAGAGATCTCCTAGAAGGGACTAGCGGGAGAACTGGGGCCAACGTCCTGACTTTC. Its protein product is CSARDLLEGTSGRTGANVLTF.

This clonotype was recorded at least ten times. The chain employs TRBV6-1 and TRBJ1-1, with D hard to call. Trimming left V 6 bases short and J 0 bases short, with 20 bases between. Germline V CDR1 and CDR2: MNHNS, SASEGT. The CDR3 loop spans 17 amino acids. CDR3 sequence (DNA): TGTGCCAGCAGGACACCAGCCGCATCGAAACTGAACACTGAAGCTTTCTTT. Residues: CASRTPAASKLNTEAFF.

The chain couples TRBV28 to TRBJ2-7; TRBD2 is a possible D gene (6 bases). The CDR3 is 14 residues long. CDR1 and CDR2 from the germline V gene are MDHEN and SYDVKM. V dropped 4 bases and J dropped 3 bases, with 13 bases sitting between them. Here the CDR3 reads CASSSLRELYEQYF. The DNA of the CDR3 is TGTGCCAGCAGTTCACTCCGGGAGCTCTACGAGCAGTACTTC.

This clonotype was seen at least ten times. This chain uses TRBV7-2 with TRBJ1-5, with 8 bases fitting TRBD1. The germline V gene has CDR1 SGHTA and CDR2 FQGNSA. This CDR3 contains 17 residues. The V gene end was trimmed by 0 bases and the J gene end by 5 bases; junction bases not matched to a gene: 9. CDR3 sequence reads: CASSLAPVRGRDQPQHF. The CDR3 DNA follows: TGTGCCAGCAGCTTAGCTCCGGTCAGGGGGCGCGATCAGCCCCAGCATTTT.

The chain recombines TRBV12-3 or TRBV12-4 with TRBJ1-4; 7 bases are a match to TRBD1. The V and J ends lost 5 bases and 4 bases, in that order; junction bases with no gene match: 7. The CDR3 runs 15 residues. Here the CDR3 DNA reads TGTGCCAGCAGTACCCTACAGGGGCTTAATGAAAAACTGTTTTTT. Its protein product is CASSTLQGLNEKLFF.

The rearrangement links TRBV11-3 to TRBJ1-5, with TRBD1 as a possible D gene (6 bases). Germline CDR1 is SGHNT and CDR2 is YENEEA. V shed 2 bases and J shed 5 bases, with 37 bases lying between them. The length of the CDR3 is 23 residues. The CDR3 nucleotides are TGTGCCAGCAGCTTAAAGGGAAAGGGGGGGCAATTCGCACCCGCTCCTAACCATCAGCCCCAGCATTTT. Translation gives CASSLKGKGGQFAPAPNHQPQHF.

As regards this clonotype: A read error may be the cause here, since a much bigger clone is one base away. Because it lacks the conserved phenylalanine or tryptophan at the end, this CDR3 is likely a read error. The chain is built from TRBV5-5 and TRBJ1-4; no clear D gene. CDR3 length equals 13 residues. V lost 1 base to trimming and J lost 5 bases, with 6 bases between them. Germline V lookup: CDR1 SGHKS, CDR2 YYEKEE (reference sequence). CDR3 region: CASSLWRNEKLFL. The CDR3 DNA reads TGTGCCAGCAGCTTGTGGCGGAATGAAAAACTGTTTCTT.

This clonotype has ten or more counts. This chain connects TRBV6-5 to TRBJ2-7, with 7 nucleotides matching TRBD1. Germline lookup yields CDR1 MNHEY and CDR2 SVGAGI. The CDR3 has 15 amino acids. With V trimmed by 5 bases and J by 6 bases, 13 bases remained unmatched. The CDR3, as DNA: TGTGCCAGCAGTCTCGGTAGACAGGGCTCGGTCGAGCAGTACTTC. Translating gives CASSLGRQGSVEQYF.

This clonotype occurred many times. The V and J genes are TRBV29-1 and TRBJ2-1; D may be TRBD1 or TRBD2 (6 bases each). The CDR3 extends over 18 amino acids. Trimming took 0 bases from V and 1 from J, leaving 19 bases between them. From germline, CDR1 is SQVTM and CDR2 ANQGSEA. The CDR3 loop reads CSVEDPLNTGASYNEQFF. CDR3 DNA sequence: TGCAGCGTTGAAGATCCTCTAAATACGGGGGCTTCCTACAATGAGCAGTTCTTC.

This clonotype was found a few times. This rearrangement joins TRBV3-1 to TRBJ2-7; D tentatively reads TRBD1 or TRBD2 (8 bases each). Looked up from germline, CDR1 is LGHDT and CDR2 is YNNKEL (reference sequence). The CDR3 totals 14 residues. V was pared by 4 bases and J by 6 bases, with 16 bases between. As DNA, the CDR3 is TGTGCCAGCAGCCGAAGGACAGGGACTAGCGAGCAGTACTTC. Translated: CASSRRTGTSEQYF.

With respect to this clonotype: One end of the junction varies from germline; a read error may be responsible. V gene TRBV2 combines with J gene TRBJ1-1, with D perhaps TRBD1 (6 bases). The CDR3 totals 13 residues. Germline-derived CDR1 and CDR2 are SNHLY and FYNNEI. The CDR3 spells CASSGTVNTETFF. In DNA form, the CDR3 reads TGTGCCAGCAGTGGGACAGTGAACACTGAAACTTTCTTT.

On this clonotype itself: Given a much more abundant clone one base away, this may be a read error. The CDR3 coding sequence is TGTGCCGGCAGCTTAGCGCTGCGGGGGGCCTCCTACAATGAGCAGTTCTTC. Amino acid sequence: CAGSLALRGASYNEQFF. The chain carries TRBV7-9 and TRBJ2-1; 8 positions agree with TRBD2. CDR1 is SEHNR, CDR2 FQNEAQ, per germline (reference sequence). The CDR3 has 17 residues.

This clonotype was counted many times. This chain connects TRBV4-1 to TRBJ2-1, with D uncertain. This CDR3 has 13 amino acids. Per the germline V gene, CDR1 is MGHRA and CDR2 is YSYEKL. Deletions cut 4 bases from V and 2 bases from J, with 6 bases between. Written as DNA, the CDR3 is TGCGCCAGCAGCCGATTAACCTACAATGAGCAGTTCTTC. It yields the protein CASSRLTYNEQFF.

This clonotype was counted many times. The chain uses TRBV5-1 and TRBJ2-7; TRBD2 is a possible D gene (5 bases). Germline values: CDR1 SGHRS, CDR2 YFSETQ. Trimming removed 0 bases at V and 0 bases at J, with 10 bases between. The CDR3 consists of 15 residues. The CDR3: CASSLAEEYSYEQYF. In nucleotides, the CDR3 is TGCGCCAGCAGCTTGGCGGAGGAGTACTCCTACGAGCAGTACTTC.

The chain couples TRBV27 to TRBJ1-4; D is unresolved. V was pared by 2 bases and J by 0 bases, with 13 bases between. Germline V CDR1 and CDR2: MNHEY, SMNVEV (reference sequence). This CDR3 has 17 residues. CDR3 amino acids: CASSLDWALATNEKLFF. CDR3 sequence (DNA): TGTGCCAGCAGTTTAGACTGGGCACTTGCAACTAATGAAAAACTGTTTTTT.